Reported below is one T cell receptor (beta chain). Its antigen is currently unknown. CDR1 and CDR2 (germline): SGHRS, YFSETQ. Trimming took 3 bases from V and 8 from J, leaving 14 bases between them. The CDR3 extends over 13 amino acids. This specimen comes from a study of immune cell composition in non-small cell lung cancer. Sequencing used immunoSEQ multiplex PCR; TCRdb keeps in-frame clones, though not all of them. The sample lists approximately 2,500 clones, over 70% occurring once. The study, taken as a whole, reports: Squamous carcinomas (approximately 80%) more often had tumour-associated clones >0.5% than adenocarcinomas (approximately 35%). Tumour TCR-beta clonality was not significantly tied to smoking pack-years. Lung squamous cell carcinoma tumours had significantly higher top 10 clone scores and productive clonality than lung adenocarcinoma.

Sequencing was done on a sample of lung tumor tissue. The J gene is TRBJ1-2, the V gene TRBV5-1; D possibly corresponds to TRBD1 (6 bases). This receptor was obtained from a human donor with non-small cell lung cancer. The CDR3 DNA sequence: TGCGCCAGCAGCTCAACAGGGATTTCGGGCTACACCTTC. As protein: CASSSTGISGYTF. Using reference TRBV5-1 and TRBJ1-2 for the parts outside the CDR3, the full variable domain is KAGVTQTPRYLIKTRGQQVTLSCSPISGHRSVSWYQQTPGQGLQFLFEYFSETQRNKGNFPGRFSGRQFSNSRSEMNVSTLELGDSALYLCASSSTGISGYTFGSGTRLTVV.